The 24 T cell receptor beta chains below were found in one sample sequenced in a study of cytomegalovirus exposure and HLA in healthy donors. Here immunoSEQ multiplex PCR was the method, and the copy in TCRdb shows in-frame clones only, minus some. The table has hundreds of thousands of clones, around four fifths seen once; the top ten hold 5.5% to 6.5%. Sequenced material: PBMCs. Receptors were obtained from a young woman in good health and CMV-seronegative.

The rearrangement links TRBV30 to TRBJ2-2; perhaps TRBD2 as D (6 bases). Trimming took 0 bases from V and 9 from J, leaving 20 bases between them. The CDR3 is made up of 16 amino acids. Germline V gene data show CDR1 as GTSNPN and CDR2 as SVGIG (reference sequence). CDR3 nucleotide sequence: TGTGCCTGGAGTGTACCTCCTGGGCGGGGAGGACGGGAGCTGTTTTTT. The encoded protein is CAWSVPPGRGGRELFF.

The chain recombines TRBV18 with TRBJ1-3, with D perhaps TRBD1 (6 bases). Germline CDR1 and CDR2: KGHSH and LQKENI. Trimming took 5 bases from V and 0 from J, leaving 11 bases between them. The CDR3 spans 15 residues. The CDR3 loop reads CASSNREASGNTIYF. CDR3 sequence (DNA): TGTGCCAGCTCAAACAGGGAGGCCTCTGGAAACACCATATATTTT. Full variable domain (missing parts from reference TRBV18 and TRBJ1-3): NAGVMQNPRHLVRRRGQEARLRCSPMKGHSHVYWYRQLPEEGLKFMVYLQKENIIDESGMPKERFSAEFPKEGPSILRIQQVVRGDSAAYFCASSNREASGNTIYFGEGSWLTVV.

The V gene is TRBV6-6, the J gene TRBJ1-5; TRBD1 might be the D (5 bases). CDR3 length: 16 amino acids. Germline V gene sequence: CDR1 MNHNY, CDR2 SVGAGI (reference sequence). V was pared by 8 bases and J by 7 bases, with 24 bases between. This chain's CDR3 is CASRPLGAGLRQPQHF. CDR3 nucleotides: TGTGCCAGCCGTCCCCTAGGGGCTGGCTTACGACAGCCCCAGCATTTT.

This clone was picked up one time. The CDR3 coding sequence is TGCGCCAGCAGCCCTATGTCACGATACCTCACAGATACGCAGTATTTT. The encoded protein is CASSPMSRYLTDTQYF. V and J are TRBV5-1 and TRBJ2-3; D not resolved. Per germline, CDR1 SGHRS and CDR2 YFSETQ. This CDR3 is built from 16 residues. V was cut by 4 bases and J by 2 bases, with 17 bases left in between.

The chain couples TRBV5-1 to TRBJ2-3; 9 positions agree with TRBD2. Germline CDR1 SGHRS, CDR2 YFSETQ. The V segment lost 0 bases and the J segment 1 base; nucleotides outside the gene matches: 3. This CDR3 spans 16 amino acids. This CDR3 reads CASSLAASGGTDTQYF. The CDR3 DNA reads TGCGCCAGCAGCTTGGCAGCTAGCGGGGGCACAGATACGCAGTATTTT.

This chain links TRBV7-6 with TRBJ2-3; unclear D gene. Germline V gene data show CDR1 as SGHVS and CDR2 as FNYEAQ. The CDR3 is 15 residues long. V lost 2 bases and J 4 bases, leaving 13 bases between the germline ends. The DNA of the CDR3 is TGTGCCAGCAGCTTAAATTCCGGGTTCGCAGATACGCAGTATTTT. The encoded protein is CASSLNSGFADTQYF.

This sequence joins TRBV30 and TRBJ1-2, with unresolved D. V was pared by 0 bases and J by 6 bases, with 11 bases between. This CDR3 region has 13 residues. From germline, CDR1 is GTSNPN and CDR2 SVGIG (reference sequence). CDR3 sequence (DNA): TGTGCCTGGAGTGTATGGACCTCCAATGGCTACACCTTC. Protein sequence: CAWSVWTSNGYTF.

The chain carries TRBV4-1 and TRBJ1-1; the D gene is possibly TRBD1 (6 bases). CDR1 MGHRA and CDR2 YSYEKL come from the germline V gene. V gave up 0 bases and J gave up 4 bases, with 12 bases separating them. CDR3 length: 15 amino acids. CDR3 nucleotide sequence: TGCGCCAGCAGCCAAGATTGGGCGGGGGCCACTGAAGCTTTCTTT. This gives the protein CASSQDWAGATEAFF.

The rearrangement links TRBV6-5 to TRBJ1-2; D remains ambiguous. V lost 6 bases and J 6 bases, leaving 17 bases between the germline ends. Germline assignment: CDR1 MNHEY and CDR2 SVGAGI. The CDR3 runs to 14 residues. CDR3 in amino acids: CASSPSGGRDGYTF. The CDR3 DNA reads TGTGCCAGCAGCCCCTCGGGAGGGAGGGATGGCTACACCTTC.

The V call is TRBV30, the J call TRBJ2-7; a weak D match, TRBD1 (6 bases). With 4 bases removed from V and 3 bases from J, the gap between germline ends came to 13 bases. Germline-derived CDR1 and CDR2 are GTSNPN and SVGIG (reference sequence). The CDR3 contains 13 residues. Here the CDR3 reads CAWTRTVVYEQYF. DNA for the CDR3: TGTGCCTGGACACGGACAGTAGTCTACGAGCAGTACTTC.

The chain has TRBV7-9 and TRBJ1-2, with D possibly being TRBD1 (6 bases). Germline assignment: CDR1 SEHNR and CDR2 FQNEAQ (reference sequence). Trimming removed 6 bases at V and 5 bases at J, with 13 bases between. CDR3 length equals 13 residues. The CDR3 DNA reads as TGTGCCAGCAGGAGCCGGGACACGTATGGCTACACCTTC. Translating it yields CASRSRDTYGYTF.

The gene calls are TRBV11-2 and TRBJ1-2, with D possibly TRBD1 on 6 matching bases. This CDR3 region has 16 residues. Trimming cost V 2 bases and J 3 bases, with 16 bases left between them. Germline CDR1 is SGHAT and CDR2 is FQNNGV. The CDR3 loop is CASSLPTRGADYGYTF. In DNA, the CDR3 is TGTGCCAGCAGCTTACCTACTAGGGGGGCTGACTATGGCTACACCTTC.

CDR3 sequence reads: CASSIPPGQKNYYEQYF. The CDR3 nucleotides read TGTGCCAGCAGCATACCCCCGGGACAGAAAAATTACTACGAGCAGTACTTC. The genes are TRBV11-1 and TRBJ2-7; 7 bases are shared with TRBD1. The CDR3 sequence is 17 residues long. V was clipped by 5 bases and J by 3 bases; unmatched bases: 16. CDR1 and CDR2 from the germline V gene are SGHAT and FQDESV (reference sequence).

In regard to this clone: This same CDR3 is encoded by further DNA sequences in the sample. The rearrangement uses TRBV30 and TRBJ2-1; TRBD2 matches 11 bases. Germline loops: CDR1 GTSNPN, CDR2 SVGIG (reference sequence). The length of the CDR3 is 15 residues. The J segment lost 4 bases and the V segment lost 3 bases, leaving 5 bases of the junction unmatched. CDR3 amino acids: CAWRAPSGGYNEQFF. DNA of the CDR3: TGTGCCTGGAGAGCCCCTAGCGGGGGGTACAATGAGCAGTTCTTC.

This chain uses TRBV2 with TRBJ2-1; 8 bases are shared with TRBD2. J lost 4 bases, V lost 2 bases, and 7 bases had no gene match. Per germline, CDR1 SNHLY and CDR2 FYNNEI. This CDR3 is built from 16 residues. This chain's CDR3 is CASSEYRVAGYNEQFF. The CDR3 nucleotides read TGTGCCAGCAGTGAATATCGGGTAGCGGGGTACAATGAGCAGTTCTTC.

The J gene is TRBJ2-5, the V gene TRBV5-8; no clear D gene. The V gene lost 2 bases and the J gene lost 5 bases, with 10 bases spanning the gap. The germline V gene has CDR1 SGHTS and CDR2 YDEGEE. The CDR3 is made up of 13 amino acids. This CDR3 reads CASSFDQWETQYF. CDR3 nucleotide sequence: TGTGCCAGCAGCTTCGACCAATGGGAGACCCAGTACTTC.

This rearrangement joins TRBV5-8 to TRBJ2-1; D is possibly TRBD2 (6 bases). The V gene's germline CDR1 is SGHTS and CDR2 YDEGEE. The CDR3 consists of 15 residues. The V end was cut by 4 bases, the J end by 10 bases, with 21 bases between. CDR3 amino acids: CASSPTERRGEEQFF. CDR3 nucleotides: TGTGCCAGCAGCCCCACAGAGAGGAGGGGAGAGGAGCAGTTCTTC. Full variable domain (missing parts from reference TRBV5-8 and TRBJ2-1): EAGVTQSPTHLIKTRGQQATLRCSPISGHTSVYWYQQALGLGLQFLLWYDEGEERNRGNFPPRFSGRQFPNYSSELNVNALELEDSALYLCASSPTERRGEEQFFGPGTRLTVL.

This sequence joins TRBV9 and TRBJ1-1; 8 bases align to TRBD1. The germline gives CDR1 SGDLS, CDR2 YYNGEE. Trimming at V came to 0 bases and at J to 11 bases, leaving 9 bases not matched to a gene. There are 14 residues in the CDR3. The CDR3 DNA sequence: TGTGCCAGCAGCGTAGGAAGGCAGGGGGCACAGGCTTTCTTT. Its protein is CASSVGRQGAQAFF.

The V call is TRBV19, the J call TRBJ2-7; 10 bases are a match to TRBD2. V shed 5 bases and J 2 bases; nucleotides not matched to a gene: 6. Germline values: CDR1 LNHDA, CDR2 SQIVND (reference sequence). This CDR3 contains 15 residues. The DNA of the CDR3 is TGTGCCAGTAGTCTCCGCGGGACTAGCGCCTACGAGCAGTACTTC. It specifies CASSLRGTSAYEQYF.

This clone was counted once. The V call is TRBV5-1, the J call TRBJ2-2, with D uncertain. Germline-derived CDR1 and CDR2 are SGHRS and YFSETQ. This CDR3 is built from 17 residues. Trimming pared 5 bases from V and 2 bases from J, leaving 19 bases between. The CDR3 region is CASSSLGPRSNTGELFF. The DNA for the CDR3 is TGCGCCAGCAGTTCTCTCGGGCCACGGTCCAACACCGGGGAGCTGTTTTTT.

V gene TRBV27 combines with J gene TRBJ1-2, with a weak D call TRBD1 (5 bases). The CDR3 is 14 residues long. Per germline, CDR1 MNHEY and CDR2 SMNVEV (reference sequence). Trimming removed 2 bases from V and 4 bases from J, with 11 bases in between. The CDR3 DNA follows: TGTGCCAGCAGTTTAGGGGGATCGGCCTATGGCTACACCTTC. Amino acids: CASSLGGSAYGYTF.

This chain links TRBV7-7 with TRBJ2-2; tentative D call: TRBD2 (7 bases). Germline V gene lookup returns CDR1 SSHAT and CDR2 FNYEAQ (reference sequence). The CDR3 totals 15 residues. Trimming took off 5 bases at V and 6 bases at J, with 16 bases between the two ends. The CDR3: CASSPSGGGSGELFF. The CDR3 DNA is TGTGCCAGCAGCCCTAGCGGAGGGGGTTCCGGGGAGCTGTTTTTT.

This clone was seen only a few times. This rearrangement joins TRBV6-6 to TRBJ2-2; either TRBD1 or TRBD2 may supply D (5 bases each). This CDR3 contains 16 residues. Germline V lookup: CDR1 MNHNY, CDR2 SVGAGI (reference sequence). V shed 7 bases and J shed 5 bases, with 20 bases lying between them. CDR3: CASNWASRGRTGELFF. CDR3 in DNA: TGTGCCAGCAATTGGGCGTCACGGGGCCGGACCGGGGAGCTGTTTTTT.

V and J are TRBV5-1 and TRBJ2-5; TRBD2 might be the D (5 bases). The V and J ends lost 0 bases and 4 bases respectively, with 13 bases between them. Germline-derived CDR1 and CDR2 are SGHRS and YFSETQ. The CDR3 spans 15 residues. DNA for the CDR3: TGCGCCAGCAGCTTGGTGGACGGGGAAGGAGAGACCCAGTACTTC. As protein: CASSLVDGEGETQYF. The full variable domain, completed using reference TRBV5-1 and TRBJ2-5, is KAGVTQTPRYLIKTRGQQVTLSCSPISGHRSVSWYQQTPGQGLQFLFEYFSETQRNKGNFPGRFSGRQFSNSRSEMNVSTLELGDSALYLCASSLVDGEGETQYFGPGTRLLVL.